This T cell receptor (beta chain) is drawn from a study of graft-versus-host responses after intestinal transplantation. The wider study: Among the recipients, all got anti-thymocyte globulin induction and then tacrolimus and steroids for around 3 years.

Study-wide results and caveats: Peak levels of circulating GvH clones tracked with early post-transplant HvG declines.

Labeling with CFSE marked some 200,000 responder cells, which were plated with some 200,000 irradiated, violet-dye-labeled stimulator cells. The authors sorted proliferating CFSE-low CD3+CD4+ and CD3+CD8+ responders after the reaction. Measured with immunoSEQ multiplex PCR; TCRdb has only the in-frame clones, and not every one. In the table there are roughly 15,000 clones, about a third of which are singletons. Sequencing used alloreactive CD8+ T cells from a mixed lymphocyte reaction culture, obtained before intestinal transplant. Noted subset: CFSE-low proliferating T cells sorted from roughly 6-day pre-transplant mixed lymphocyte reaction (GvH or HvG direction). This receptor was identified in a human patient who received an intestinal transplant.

The CDR3 coding sequence is TGTGCCAGCAAGGCCGGGGACATTCAGTACTTC. It translates to CASKAGDIQYF. The chain couples TRBV6-1 to TRBJ2-4, with D possibly TRBD2 on 5 matching bases. The V gene's germline CDR1 is MNHNS and CDR2 SASEGT. The CDR3 consists of 11 residues. V shed 7 bases and J shed 8 bases, with 9 bases lying between them.